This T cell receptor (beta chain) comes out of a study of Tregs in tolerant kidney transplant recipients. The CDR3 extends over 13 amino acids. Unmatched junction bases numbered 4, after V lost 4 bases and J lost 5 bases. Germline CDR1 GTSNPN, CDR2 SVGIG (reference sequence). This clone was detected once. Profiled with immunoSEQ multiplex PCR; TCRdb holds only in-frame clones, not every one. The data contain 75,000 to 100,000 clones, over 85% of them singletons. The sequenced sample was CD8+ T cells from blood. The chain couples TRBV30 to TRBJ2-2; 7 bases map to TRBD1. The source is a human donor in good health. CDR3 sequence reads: CAWNRGETGELFF. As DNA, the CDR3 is TGTGCCTGGAACAGGGGTGAAACCGGGGAGCTGTTTTTT.